This T cell receptor beta chain was documented in a study of shared clonotypes between healthy human individuals. It was 150 to 250 ng DNA, 31,000 or so T cell genomes, that sorted-subset replicate PCRs used. Profiled with immunoSEQ multiplex PCR; TCRdb holds only in-frame clones, not every one. The repertoire holds around 340,000 clones, 70% to 75% seen once, with more than 9% in the top ten. Germline CDR1 is SEHNR and CDR2 is FQNEAQ (reference sequence). The V segment lost 5 bases and the J segment 0 bases; nucleotides outside the gene matches: 16. The CDR3 totals 19 residues. The TCR sequence derives from a man under 40 in good health. V usage is TRBV7-9 and J usage is TRBJ2-7; 10 bases agree with TRBD1. Material for sequencing was memory CD4+ T cells sorted from blood. Subset described: CD45RA-negative fraction. The CDR3 sequence is CASSPPAGQGFEGSYEQYF. The CDR3 region has the DNA TGTGCCAGCAGCCCCCCCGCGGGACAGGGGTTCGAGGGCTCCTACGAGCAGTACTTC.